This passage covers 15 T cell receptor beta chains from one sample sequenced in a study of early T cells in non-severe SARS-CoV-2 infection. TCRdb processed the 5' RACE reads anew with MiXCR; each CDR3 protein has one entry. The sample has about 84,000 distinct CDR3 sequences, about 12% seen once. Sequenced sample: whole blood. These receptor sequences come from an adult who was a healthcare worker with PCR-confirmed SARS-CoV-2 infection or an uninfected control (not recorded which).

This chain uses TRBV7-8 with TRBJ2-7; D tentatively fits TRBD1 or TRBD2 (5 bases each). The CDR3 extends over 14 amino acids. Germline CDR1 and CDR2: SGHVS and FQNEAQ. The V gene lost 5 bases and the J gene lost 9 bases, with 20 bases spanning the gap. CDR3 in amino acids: CASSRDPRSLAQYF. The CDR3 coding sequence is TGTGCCAGCAGCCGGGACCCCCGGAGTCTCGCGCAGTACTTC.

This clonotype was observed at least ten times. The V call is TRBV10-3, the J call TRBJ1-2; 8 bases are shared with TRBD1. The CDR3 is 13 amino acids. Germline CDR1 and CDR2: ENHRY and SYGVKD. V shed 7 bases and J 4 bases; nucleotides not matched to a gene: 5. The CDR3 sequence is CAITGTGGYGYTF. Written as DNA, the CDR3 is TGTGCCATCACCGGGACAGGCGGCTATGGCTACACCTTC.

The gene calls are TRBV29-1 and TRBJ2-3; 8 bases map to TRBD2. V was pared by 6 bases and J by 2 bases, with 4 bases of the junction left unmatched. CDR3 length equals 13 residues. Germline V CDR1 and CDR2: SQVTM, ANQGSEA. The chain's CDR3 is CSVERGPTDTQYF. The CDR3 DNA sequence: TGCAGCGTAGAGCGGGGGCCCACAGATACGCAGTATTTT.

The CDR3 DNA is TGTGCCAGCAGTCAGGGGGCTGGAAGCTACACCTTC. This codes for CASSQGAGSYTF. The chain uses TRBV6-4 and TRBJ1-2, with TRBD1 matching 8 bases. With 5 bases clipped from V and 9 bases from J, the junction kept 5 bases outside the gene matches. The CDR3 extends over 12 amino acids. Germline values: CDR1 MRHNA, CDR2 SNTAGT.

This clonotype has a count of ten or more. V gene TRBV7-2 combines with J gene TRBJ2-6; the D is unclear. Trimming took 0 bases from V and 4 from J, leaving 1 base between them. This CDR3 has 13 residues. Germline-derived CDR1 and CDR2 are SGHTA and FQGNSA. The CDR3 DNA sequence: TGTGCCAGCAGCTTAGCAGGGGCCAACGTCCTGACTTTC. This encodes CASSLAGANVLTF.

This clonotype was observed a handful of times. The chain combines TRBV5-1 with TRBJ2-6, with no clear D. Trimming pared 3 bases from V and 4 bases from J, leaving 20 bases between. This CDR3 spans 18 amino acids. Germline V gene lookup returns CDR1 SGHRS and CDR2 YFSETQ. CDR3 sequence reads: CASSSRAYKITGANVLTF. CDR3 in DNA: TGCGCCAGCAGCTCTAGGGCCTACAAGATTACCGGGGCCAACGTCCTGACTTTC.

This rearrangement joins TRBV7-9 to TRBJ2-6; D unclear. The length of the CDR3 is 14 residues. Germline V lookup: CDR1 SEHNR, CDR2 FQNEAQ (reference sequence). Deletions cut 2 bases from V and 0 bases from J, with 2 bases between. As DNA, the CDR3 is TGTGCCAGCAGCTTAAGCTCTGGGGCCAACGTCCTGACTTTC. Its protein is CASSLSSGANVLTF.

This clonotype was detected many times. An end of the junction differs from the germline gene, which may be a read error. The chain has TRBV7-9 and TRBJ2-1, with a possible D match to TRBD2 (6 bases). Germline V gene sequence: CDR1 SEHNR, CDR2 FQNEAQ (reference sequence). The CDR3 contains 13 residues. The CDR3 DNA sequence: TGTGCCAGCAGCCACCTGAGACTTCCCGGGGGAGTCTTC. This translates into CASSHLRLPGGVF.

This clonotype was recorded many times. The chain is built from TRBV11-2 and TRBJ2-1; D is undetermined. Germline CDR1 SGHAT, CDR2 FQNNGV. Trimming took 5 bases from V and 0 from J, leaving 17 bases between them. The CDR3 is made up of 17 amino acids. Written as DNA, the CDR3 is TGTGCCAGCAGCCCACGGATCACGGGCGGCTCCTACAATGAGCAGTTCTTC. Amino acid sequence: CASSPRITGGSYNEQFF. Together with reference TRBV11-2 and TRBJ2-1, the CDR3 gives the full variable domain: EAGVAQSPRYKIIEKRQSVAFWCNPISGHATLYWYQQILGQGPKLLIQFQNNGVVDDSQLPKDRFSAERLKGVDSTLKIQPAKLEDSAVYLCASSPRITGGSYNEQFFGPGTRLTVL.

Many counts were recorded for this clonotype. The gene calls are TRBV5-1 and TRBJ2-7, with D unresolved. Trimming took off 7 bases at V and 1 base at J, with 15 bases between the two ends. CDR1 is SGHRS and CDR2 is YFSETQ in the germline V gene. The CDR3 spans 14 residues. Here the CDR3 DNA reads TGCGCCAGCCGCGCGCAGTTAGGTTCCTACGAGCAGTACTTC. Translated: CASRAQLGSYEQYF.

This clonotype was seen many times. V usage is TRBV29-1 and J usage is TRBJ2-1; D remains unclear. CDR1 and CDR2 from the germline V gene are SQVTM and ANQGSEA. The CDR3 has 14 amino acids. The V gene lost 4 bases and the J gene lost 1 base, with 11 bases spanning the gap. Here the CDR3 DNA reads TGCAGCGTTGCCGACTTGGGGTCCTACAATGAGCAGTTCTTC. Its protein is CSVADLGSYNEQFF.

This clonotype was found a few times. In DNA form, the CDR3 reads TGCGCCAGCAGCTTGGGGCTGACGTCTGGAAACACCATATATTTT. This translates into CASSLGLTSGNTIYF. The chain couples TRBV5-1 to TRBJ1-3; D uncertain. Trimming pared 0 bases from V and 1 base from J, leaving 8 bases between. The CDR3 runs 15 residues. Germline CDR1 reads SGHRS; CDR2 reads YFSETQ. Full variable domain (rest looked up from reference TRBV5-1 and TRBJ1-3): KAGVTQTPRYLIKTRGQQVTLSCSPISGHRSVSWYQQTPGQGLQFLFEYFSETQRNKGNFPGRFSGRQFSNSRSEMNVSTLELGDSALYLCASSLGLTSGNTIYFGEGSWLTVV.

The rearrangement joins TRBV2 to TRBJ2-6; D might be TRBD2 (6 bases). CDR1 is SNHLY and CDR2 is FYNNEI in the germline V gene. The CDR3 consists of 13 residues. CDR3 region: CASGGYGANVLTF. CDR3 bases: TGTGCTTCAGGAGGGTATGGGGCCAACGTCCTGACTTTC.

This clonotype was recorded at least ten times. In DNA, the CDR3 is TGTGCCAGCAGTGTGCGGAGGGACAGGGCGGCTTCACCCCTCCACTTT. Translated: CASSVRRDRAASPLHF. V and J are TRBV6-1 and TRBJ1-6, with 9 positions matching TRBD1. The junction had 10 bases not matched to a gene; V was cut back by 4 bases and J by 9 bases. Germline loops: CDR1 MNHNS, CDR2 SASEGT. The CDR3 sequence is 16 residues long.

The CDR3 loop reads CASSSAGLPYNEQFF. The CDR3 coding sequence is TGCGCCAGCAGCTCAGCGGGGCTTCCCTACAATGAGCAGTTCTTC. The rearrangement uses TRBV5-1 and TRBJ2-1, with TRBD2 matching 7 bases. This CDR3 is 15 amino acids long. Germline values: CDR1 SGHRS, CDR2 YFSETQ. Trimming took 3 bases from V and 2 from J; bases not matched to a gene: 5.